The rows below give T cell receptor beta chains drawn from one sample of a study of metastatic and nonmetastatic thyroid tumors. TCRdb reanalyzed the PCR reads with MiXCR. The repertoire includes more than 25,000 clones, approximately 7.4% of them detected once, and about 45% sits in the top ten. Sequenced sample: blood. The receptor source for this set is a female donor with papillary thyroid cancer or a benign thyroid nodule (not recorded which). Some clones in this sample may be carry-over from other donors' samples. Each CDR3 is given with its conserved first and last residue. D genes are given only for firm matches. The listing skips clone size in some rows; elsewhere it reads once, few, many or a size class.

>TRBV6-2/TRBV6-3|many|TRBJ2-3|.
CASSGVGTTSTDTQYF
TGTGCCAGCAGTGGGGTAGGGACCACGAGCACAGATACGCAGTATTTT
>TRBV20-1|many|TRBJ2-6|TRBD1
CSATGTGVSGANVLTF
TGCAGTGCTACCGGGACAGGGGTATCTGGGGCCAACGTCCTGACTTTC
>TRBV6-1|few|TRBJ2-1|TRBD2
CASNGLAGGGIEQFF
TGTGCCAGCAATGGACTAGCGGGAGGAGGAATTGAGCAGTTCTTC
>TRBV5-1|many|TRBJ1-1|.
CASSLLDLNTEAFF
TGCGCCAGCAGCTTGTTAGATTTGAACACTGAAGCTTTCTTT
>TRBV30|.|TRBJ1-2|.
CAWRGPGAGGNYGYTF
TGTGCCTGGAGGGGGCCTGGGGCAGGAGGGAACTACGGCTACACCTTC
>TRBV5-4|many|TRBJ1-1|.
CASSFTGTTEAFF
TGTGCCAGCAGCTTCACAGGGACCACTGAAGCTTTCTTT
>TRBV7-6|.|TRBJ1-2|TRBD1
CASSPPGQGTYGYTF
TGTGCCAGCAGCCCCCCGGGACAGGGTACCTATGGCTACACCTTC
>TRBV7-8|many|TRBJ1-3|.
CASSLLGQIGNTIYF
TGTGCCAGCAGCTTATTAGGACAGATAGGAAACACCATATATTTT
>TRBV20-1|many|TRBJ2-7|.
CSARAGMTGQYF
TGCAGTGCTAGAGCCGGGATGACCGGGCAGTACTTC
>TRBV12-3/TRBV12-4|many|TRBJ2-2|.
CASRKPGNTGELFF
TGTGCCAGCAGGAAACCGGGAAACACCGGGGAGCTGTTTTTT
>TRBV7-2|medium-sized|TRBJ2-7|.
CASSGLGAHEQYF
TGTGCCAGCAGCGGACTCGGGGCACACGAGCAGTACTTC
>TRBV30|many|TRBJ2-1|.
CAWSVLPSSNEQFF
TGTGCCTGGAGTGTACTTCCATCTAGCAATGAGCAGTTCTTC
>TRBV6-1|many|TRBJ2-1|TRBD1
CASSEATGFYEQFF
TGTGCCAGCAGTGAAGCGACAGGGTTCTATGAGCAGTTCTTC
>TRBV7-2|many|TRBJ2-7|.
CASSFNWNPYEQYF
TGTGCCAGCAGCTTTAACTGGAACCCCTACGAGCAGTACTTC
>TRBV6-1|many|TRBJ2-3|TRBD1
CASSLRDRGNRPYF
TGTGCCAGCAGTCTCCGGGACAGGGGGAATCGGCCGTATTTT
>TRBV28|many|TRBJ2-7|TRBD2
CASSGTSIHEQYF
TGTGCCAGCAGCGGGACTAGCATCCACGAGCAGTACTTC
>TRBV12-3/TRBV12-4|many|TRBJ1-4|TRBD1
CASSPRDRHEKLFF
TGTGCCAGCAGTCCTCGGGACAGGCATGAAAAACTGTTTTTT
>TRBV28|many|TRBJ2-2|TRBD2
CASSLGLAENTGELFF
TGTGCCAGCAGTTTGGGACTAGCTGAGAACACCGGGGAGCTGTTTTTT
>TRBV7-3|.|TRBJ2-1|.
CASSLLEGYNEQFF
TGTGCCAGCAGCCTTTTAGAGGGTTACAATGAGCAGTTCTTC
>TRBV9|many|TRBJ2-1|.
CASSRRTSTKSNEQFF
TGTGCCAGCAGCCGGCGCACTAGTACTAAGTCGAATGAGCAGTTCTTC
>TRBV19|many|TRBJ1-2|.
CASSNPARTANYGYTF
TGTGCCAGTAGCAATCCCGCCAGGACTGCTAACTATGGCTACACCTTC
>TRBV5-1|many|TRBJ1-2|.
CASSLGPGMDGYTF
TGCGCCAGCAGCTTGGGGCCGGGTATGGATGGCTACACCTTC
>TRBV27|many|TRBJ2-1|TRBD2
CASSMLSGTSFSEQFF
TGTGCCAGTTCGATGTTATCCGGGACTAGCTTCAGTGAGCAGTTCTTC
>TRBV6-1|many|TRBJ2-3|.
CAVSGTLRTDTQYF
TGTGCCGTATCCGGGACTCTACGCACAGATACGCAGTATTTT
>TRBV14|many|TRBJ1-4|.
CASSQEAFEKLFF
TGTGCCAGCAGCCAAGAGGCATTCGAAAAACTGTTTTTT
>TRBV6-2/TRBV6-3|few|TRBJ2-2|.
CASSPGLGTGELFF
TGTGCCAGCAGTCCTGGGTTAGGTACCGGGGAGCTGTTTTTT
>TRBV4-3|many|TRBJ2-7|.
CASSQDLGGAAYEQYF
TGCGCCAGCAGCCAAGATTTGGGGGGGGCTGCGTACGAGCAGTACTTC
>TRBV4-1|.|TRBJ1-3|.
CASSQMGSPDLHSGNTIYF
TGCGCCAGCAGCCAGATGGGATCTCCCGACTTACACTCTGGAAACACCATATATTTT
>TRBV6-1|medium-sized|TRBJ2-2|.
CASSEHGGRAGSGELFF
TGTGCCAGCAGTGAACATGGCGGCAGGGCGGGGTCCGGGGAGCTGTTTTTT
>TRBV29-1|many|TRBJ2-1|.
CSVSDSQWEQFF
TGCAGCGTCTCGGACAGCCAGTGGGAGCAGTTCTTC
>TRBV20-1|many|TRBJ2-7|.
CSAKQGFEQYF
TGCAGTGCCAAACAGGGTTTCGAGCAGTACTTC
>TRBV28|many|TRBJ1-6|TRBD1
CASSGFEGQLFNSYNSPLHF
TGTGCCAGCTCGGGGTTTGAGGGACAGCTCTTTAACTCCTATAATTCACCCCTCCACTTT
>TRBV25-1|few|TRBJ1-5|.
CASSALGGNQPQHF
TGTGCCAGCAGTGCTTTGGGGGGCAATCAGCCCCAGCATTTT
>TRBV24-1|many|TRBJ2-3|.
CATSDTRGDTQYF
TGTGCCACCAGTGACACCAGGGGAGATACGCAGTATTTT
>TRBV20-1|many|TRBJ2-7|.
CSAVGSSYEQYF
TGCAGTGCCGTGGGCAGCTCCTACGAGCAGTACTTC
>TRBV7-8|many|TRBJ1-1|TRBD1
CASSLGQANTEAFF
TGTGCCAGCAGCTTGGGACAGGCGAACACTGAAGCTTTCTTT
>TRBV10-3|many|TRBJ2-7|.
CAISESRMDEQYF
TGTGCCATCAGTGAGAGCAGGATGGACGAGCAGTACTTC
>TRBV4-1|many|TRBJ1-5|.
CASSQGTVQPQHF
TGCGCCAGCAGCCAAGGGACAGTTCAGCCCCAGCATTTT
>TRBV5-1|many|TRBJ1-1|TRBD1
CASRTGQMNTEAFF
TGCGCCAGCAGGACGGGACAGATGAACACTGAAGCTTTCTTT
>TRBV5-6|many|TRBJ2-1|.
CASSSGYGILDEQFF
TGTGCCAGCAGCTCGGGGTACGGGATCTTGGATGAGCAGTTCTTC
>TRBV5-1|many|TRBJ2-3|.
CASRADSTDTQYF
TGCGCCAGCAGGGCGGACAGCACAGATACGCAGTATTTT
>TRBV18|many|TRBJ2-1|.
CASQKNEQFF
TGTGCCAGCCAGAAAAATGAGCAGTTCTTC
>TRBV11-1|many|TRBJ1-1|.
CASSALRDTKSGTEAFF
TGTGCCAGCAGCGCACTCCGGGACACTAAATCTGGCACTGAAGCTTTCTTT
>TRBV5-1|.|TRBJ2-7|.
CSISLPVGGGWSYEQYF
TGCTCCATCAGCTTGCCCGTTGGAGGGGGCTGGTCCTACGAGCAGTACTTC
>TRBV9|many|TRBJ2-1|TRBD2
CASSSRTSAVSNEQFF
TGTGCCAGCAGCTCCCGGACTAGCGCTGTGAGCAATGAGCAGTTCTTC
>TRBV11-2|many|TRBJ2-5|TRBD1
CASSPPGQGSSRTQYF
TGTGCCAGCAGCCCGCCGGGACAGGGAAGTTCACGGACCCAGTACTTC
>TRBV12-3/TRBV12-4|many|TRBJ2-1|TRBD2
CASSLGLANNEQFF
TGTGCCAGCAGTCTCGGACTAGCGAACAATGAGCAGTTCTTC
>TRBV2|.|TRBJ1-5|.
CASNMGYDSNQPQHF
TGTGCCAGCAATATGGGCTATGATAGCAATCAGCCCCAGCATTTT
>TRBV6-9|many|TRBJ2-6|.
CASSYLVNGANVLTF
TGTGCCAGCAGTTATTTGGTCAATGGGGCCAACGTCCTGACTTTC
>TRBV7-3|many|TRBJ2-6|.
CASSLSPGSGANVLTF
TGTGCCAGCAGTTTAAGCCCAGGCTCTGGGGCCAACGTCCTGACTTTC
>TRBV11-2|many|TRBJ1-1|.
CASTVSRYTEAFF
TGTGCCAGCACCGTTTCGCGGTACACTGAAGCTTTCTTT
>TRBV30|many|TRBJ2-7|TRBD2
CAYRTSGSPEQYF
TGTGCCTACCGGACTAGCGGGAGTCCCGAGCAGTACTTC
>TRBV7-9|many|TRBJ1-5|.
CASSSPGESNQPQHF
TGTGCCAGCAGCTCCCCGGGGGAAAGCAATCAGCCCCAGCATTTT
>TRBV6-1|many|TRBJ2-7|.
CASSDRSYEQYF
TGTGCCAGCAGTGACAGGTCCTACGAGCAGTACTTC
>TRBV27|many|TRBJ2-2|.
CASSLGGGTGELFF
TGTGCCAGCAGTTTAGGTGGAGGGACCGGGGAGCTGTTTTTT
>TRBV20-1|many|TRBJ2-4|.
CSALIQGLAKNIQYF
TGCAGTGCTTTGATCCAGGGGCTAGCCAAAAACATTCAGTACTTC
>TRBV5-5|many|TRBJ1-5|.
CASSSGAVSNQPQHF
TGTGCCAGCAGTTCGGGGGCGGTGAGCAATCAGCCCCAGCATTTT
>TRBV20-1|many|TRBJ2-1|TRBD2
CSAQTSGRATYNEQFF
TGCAGTGCTCAGACTAGCGGGAGGGCCACATACAATGAGCAGTTCTTC
>TRBV6-1|many|TRBJ1-2|.
CASSQHRPGGYTF
TGTGCCAGCAGCCAGCATAGGCCAGGGGGCTACACCTTC
>TRBV4-1|many|TRBJ2-5|.
CASSRQGRETQYF
TGCGCCAGCAGCCGGCAGGGTCGGGAGACCCAGTACTTC